The 3 T cell receptor beta chains below all came from one sample that was sequenced in a study of T cell repertoires in cytomegalovirus infection. TCRdb re-derived calls from the reads in MiXCR, one entry per CDR3 protein. This table holds 650,000 to 900,000 distinct CDR3 sequences, about 27% found once. The antigens these receptors bind are not known. This sample comprised cultured CD8+ T cells from PBMCs, obtained from culture after CMV antigen stimulation. The receptors were sampled from a human donor in good health (CMV status not recorded). Some clones in this sample may be carry-over from other donors' samples.

This clonotype was observed a handful of times. This chain joins TRBV7-9 and TRBJ1-2; 9 positions agree with TRBD1. The V gene's germline CDR1 is SEHNR and CDR2 FQNEAQ (reference sequence). V lost 3 bases to trimming and J lost 8 bases; unmatched junction nucleotides: 7. This CDR3 is built from 14 residues. The CDR3, as DNA: TGTGCCAGCAGCTTGGGACAGGGAGTCGTCGGCTACACCTTC. This translates into CASSLGQGVVGYTF.

The rearrangement joins TRBV3-1 to TRBJ2-4, with TRBD2 as a possible D gene (5 bases). Trimming pared 3 bases from V and 0 bases from J, leaving 15 bases between. The V gene's germline CDR1 is LGHDT and CDR2 YNNKEL (reference sequence). CDR3 length equals 17 residues. CDR3 loop: CASSHSDFTLAKNIQYF. CDR3 nucleotide sequence: TGTGCCAGCAGCCATTCGGACTTCACGTTAGCCAAAAACATTCAGTACTTC.

This clonotype came up a few times. The chain carries TRBV2 and TRBJ1-5, with D unclear. The CDR3 contains 14 residues. Trimming left V 7 bases short and J 1 base short, with 11 bases between. The germline CDR1 and CDR2 sequences are SNHLY and FYNNEI. CDR3 sequence reads: CASTTGRSNQPQHF. Here the CDR3 DNA reads TGTGCCAGCACCACCGGACGGAGCAATCAGCCCCAGCATTTT.